Listed below are T cell receptor beta chains from one sample, sequenced in a study of T-cell reconstitution after alpha-beta-depleted transplantation in children. TCRdb called the PCR reads again in MiXCR, with one record for every CDR3 protein. The data hold fewer than 550,000 distinct CDR3 sequences, with 15% to 20% observed a single time. The sample consisted of PBMCs, mostly from graft donor cells, taken 360 days after TCRalphabeta/CD19-depleted stem cell transplant. Receptors were obtained from a boy in the first two years of life who had a stem cell transplant for Wiskott-Aldrich syndrome, so the T cells may come from the graft donor. The conserved cysteine and the conserved F or W are not part of the CDR3 here. Clone size is given for some rows only: seen once, a few or many times, or a class if the clone is expanded.

cdr3_length,clone_size,v_call,j_call,cdr3_aa
15,few,TRBV4-2,TRBJ2-2,ASSQKGSGRTSGELF
13,NA,TRBV12-3/TRBV12-4,TRBJ2-1,ASSPQDRARYEQF
15,few,TRBV4-1,TRBJ2-1,ASSQGRQGNSYNEQF
13,few,TRBV12-3/TRBV12-4,TRBJ2-2,ASKGERVYTGELF
11,NA,TRBV10-2,TRBJ2-7,ASSDPVSVEQY
12,many,TRBV7-9,TRBJ2-7,ASSAPGQGYEQY
13,few,TRBV27,TRBJ2-3,ASSTTRRFTDTQY
10,few,TRBV7-8,TRBJ2-7,ASSLGTGLEY
12,NA,TRBV24-1,TRBJ2-3,ATSDLQGGSTQY
13,NA,TRBV12-3/TRBV12-4,TRBJ2-2,ASSFTLSNTGELF
13,few,TRBV10-1,TRBJ2-2,ASGPGGRPPGELF
11,few,TRBV18,TRBJ2-3,ASSPDTTDTQY
12,few,TRBV7-9,TRBJ2-1,ASSSSQGRDEQF
9,NA,TRBV28,TRBJ1-5,ASSSLMPQH
16,few,TRBV5-6,TRBJ2-1,ASSLYRAAGTPILGQF
15,few,TRBV7-8,TRBJ2-5,ASSLGYRGSSQETQY
15,few,TRBV6-5,TRBJ1-6,ASSSNRGQKYNSPLH
12,NA,TRBV18,TRBJ2-7,ASSPRPDRDEQY
13,NA,TRBV4-2,TRBJ1-5,ASSRGTGGVQPQH
13,NA,TRBV5-1,TRBJ2-2,ASSMLAKGAGELF
14,NA,TRBV12-3/TRBV12-4,TRBJ2-5,ASSYRRRALWETQY
15,NA,TRBV4-3,TRBJ2-1,ASSQGTSGNSYNEQF
9,NA,TRBV7-9,TRBJ1-2,ASSSAWGYT
11,few,TRBV5-1,TRBJ1-2,ASSFNRGQGYT
14,few,TRBV5-1,TRBJ2-1,ASSLEAGGSYNEQF
13,NA,TRBV3-1,TRBJ2-7,ASKAWVFSSYEQY
12,NA,TRBV7-2,TRBJ2-3,ASSLAPGEDTQY
14,few,TRBV7-8,TRBJ2-1,ASSLARAGSYNEQF
15,few,TRBV18,TRBJ2-5,ASSLLGTGRSQETQY
17,few,TRBV12-3/TRBV12-4,TRBJ2-5,ASSFVQSGRASGRETQY
11,NA,TRBV7-6,TRBJ2-3,ASSPADTDTQY
15,NA,TRBV15,TRBJ2-1,ATSRGPTSLGNNEQF
14,few,TRBV10-3,TRBJ2-3,AISGIPGQAPDTQY
10,few,TRBV12-3/TRBV12-4,TRBJ2-7,ASKKRGPEQY
12,few,TRBV6-5,TRBJ2-7,ASSYTGTPYEQY
15,NA,TRBV9,TRBJ2-2,ASSVGPQGGNTGELF
11,NA,TRBV6-1,TRBJ2-7,ASRGQAYYEQY
15,NA,TRBV4-1,TRBJ2-7,ASSQGGDRVENYEQY
13,NA,TRBV10-2,TRBJ2-3,ASSGWAGGKDTQY
13,NA,TRBV20-1,TRBJ2-1,SARQGARPYNEQF
11,NA,TRBV4-3,TRBJ2-3,ATGTDNTDTQY
14,NA,TRBV7-2,TRBJ2-7,ASSLVGQSLYYEQY
13,NA,TRBV5-1,TRBJ2-3,ASSLVEASTDTQY
10,many,TRBV10-3,TRBJ2-7,AISLPSYEQY
14,few,TRBV4-1,TRBJ2-3,ASSRERGLSTDTQY
13,few,TRBV25-1,TRBJ2-2,ASTPRQKGTGELF
15,few,TRBV7-2,TRBJ2-3,ASSPRRTTGGTDTQY
15,many,TRBV25-1,TRBJ2-1,ASSPLRLAPKDNEQF
13,NA,TRBV18,TRBJ1-2,ASSNDRGLDYGYT
13,many,TRBV7-9,TRBJ2-5,ASSFVGKGQETQY
14,few,TRBV11-2,TRBJ2-2,ASSLGYRRDPGELF
14,NA,TRBV4-1,TRBJ1-2,ASSQDPAGRDYGYT
14,many,TRBV4-3,TRBJ2-1,ASSQVTSGRKGEQF
13,NA,TRBV5-4,TRBJ2-3,ASSLAGAGPYTQY
12,few,TRBV10-3,TRBJ2-5,AISEETGRGTQY
16,NA,TRBV12-3/TRBV12-4,TRBJ2-7,ASSLGSSGGGAPYEQY
14,few,TRBV6-2/TRBV6-3,TRBJ2-5,AIASPPPSYQETQY
13,NA,TRBV2,TRBJ1-1,ASSEQGARVDEAF
17,few,TRBV7-6,TRBJ2-2,ASSLNKPRQGANTGELF